Shown below are 12 T cell receptor beta chains from a single sample sequenced in a study of technical replicates of blood from a few donors. Clones were read by immunoSEQ multiplex PCR, and TCRdb kept only the in-frame ones, dropping some. This table has 100,000 or so clones, 95% to 97% appearing once. Specimen: T cells isolated from PBMCs. The receptors originated from a human donor in good health.

The chain couples TRBV19 to TRBJ2-2; the D gene is possibly TRBD1 (5 bases). Germline CDR1 and CDR2: LNHDA and SQIVND (reference sequence). Trimming cost V 5 bases and J 6 bases, with 19 bases left between them. This CDR3 is built from 16 residues. The CDR3 nucleotides read TGTGCCAGTAGTCTCAGAACAGGTCGAGAACCCGGGGAGCTGTTTTTT. This sequence encodes CASSLRTGREPGELFF.

The chain employs TRBV6-6 and TRBJ2-2, with D tentatively TRBD1 (5 bases). The V end lost 8 bases, the J end lost 7 bases, and 8 bases lay between the germline ends. The CDR3 spans 11 residues. CDR1 is MNHNY and CDR2 is SVGAGI in the germline V gene (reference sequence). The CDR3 loop is CASVQGGELFF. For the CDR3, the DNA is TGTGCCAGCGTCCAGGGCGGGGAGCTGTTTTTT.

The chain links TRBV4-1 to TRBJ2-3; D is unresolved. CDR1 MGHRA and CDR2 YSYEKL come from the germline V gene. Between the trimmed V and J ends, which lost 2 bases and 0 bases, there was a span of 15 bases. The CDR3 spans 17 residues. CDR3 bases: TGCGCCAGCAGCCAAAGGTCACTACCAGAAAGCACAGATACGCAGTATTTT. As protein: CASSQRSLPESTDTQYF.

This chain uses TRBV15 with TRBJ1-1, with D possibly matching TRBD1 (5 bases). The length of the CDR3 is 15 residues. V lost 1 base to trimming and J lost 2 bases, with 11 bases between them. The germline gives CDR1 LNHNV, CDR2 YYDKDF (reference sequence). The CDR3 loop is CATSRVGGTNTEAFF. CDR3 bases: TGTGCCACCAGCAGAGTAGGCGGGACCAACACTGAAGCTTTCTTT.

V and J are TRBV13 and TRBJ2-1; 8 positions match TRBD2. CDR3 length: 16 amino acids. From germline, CDR1 is PRHDT and CDR2 FYEKMQ (reference sequence). V gave up 6 bases and J gave up 6 bases; unmatched junction bases: 13. The CDR3 loop reads CASSFSTGLAVNEQFF. DNA of the CDR3: TGTGCCAGCAGTTTTTCTACCGGACTAGCTGTCAATGAGCAGTTCTTC.

The chain uses TRBV28 and TRBJ2-7; perhaps TRBD2 as D (6 bases). Deletions cut 4 bases from V and 5 bases from J, with 18 bases between. CDR1 and CDR2 (germline): MDHEN, SYDVKM. The CDR3 has 15 residues. The CDR3 DNA reads as TGTGCCAGCAGTTCCCCAACCCAGGACTACGACGAGCAGTACTTC. This codes for CASSSPTQDYDEQYF. Complete variable domain (other parts from reference TRBV28 and TRBJ2-7): DVKVTQSSRYLVKRTGEKVFLECVQDMDHENMFWYRQDPGLGLRLIYFSYDVKMKEKGDIPEGYSVSREKKERFSLILESASTNQTSMYLCASSSPTQDYDEQYFGPGTRLTVT.

The chain couples TRBV27 to TRBJ2-3, with TRBD1 matching 7 bases. Germline V gene data show CDR1 as MNHEY and CDR2 as SMNVEV (reference sequence). V gave up 1 base and J gave up 1 base; unmatched junction bases: 5. The CDR3 totals 16 residues. The CDR3 region is CASSLLGQYGTDTQYF. In DNA form, the CDR3 reads TGTGCCAGCAGTTTATTGGGACAGTATGGCACAGATACGCAGTATTTT.

The chain's CDR3 is CATSRVGAPHEQYF. The DNA of the CDR3 is TGTGCCACCAGCAGAGTAGGGGCCCCACACGAGCAGTACTTC. The chain has TRBV15 and TRBJ2-7; tentative D call: TRBD1 (5 bases). The CDR3 loop spans 14 amino acids. V dropped 1 base and J dropped 5 bases, with 12 bases sitting between them. Germline V CDR1 and CDR2: LNHNV, YYDKDF (reference sequence). The entire variable domain, with the rest obtained from reference TRBV15 and TRBJ2-7, is as follows: DAMVIQNPRYQVTQFGKPVTLSCSQTLNHNVMYWYQQKSSQAPKLLFHYYDKDFNNEADTPDNFQSRRPNTSFCFLDIRSPGLGDTAMYLCATSRVGAPHEQYFGPGTRLTVT.

The rearrangement links TRBV5-1 to TRBJ1-2; possibly TRBD1 for D (5 bases). V dropped 4 bases and J dropped 4 bases, with 14 bases sitting between them. CDR3 size: 14 residues. CDR1 is SGHRS, CDR2 YFSETQ, per germline. The CDR3 protein is CASSPGWGGYGYTF. DNA for the CDR3: TGCGCCAGCAGCCCCGGGTGGGGGGGCTATGGCTACACCTTC.

The rearrangement uses TRBV5-8 and TRBJ2-2; perhaps TRBD2 as D (6 bases). Germline V gives CDR1 SGHTS, CDR2 YDEGEE. The CDR3 covers 14 residues. The ends were cut back, 0 bases at V and 8 bases at J, with 11 bases in the middle. As DNA, the CDR3 is TGTGCCAGCAGCTTGGCCGTGGGACTGGGGGAGCTGTTTTTT. Its translation: CASSLAVGLGELFF.

The chain joins TRBV18 to TRBJ2-7, with 11 bases lining up with TRBD1. The CDR3 consists of 14 residues. V was clipped by 3 bases and J by 3 bases; unmatched bases: 1. Germline values: CDR1 KGHSH, CDR2 LQKENI. DNA of the CDR3: TGTGCCAGCTCACCCGGGACAGGGGGCTACGAGCAGTACTTC. Amino acid sequence: CASSPGTGGYEQYF.

The chain carries TRBV28 and TRBJ2-7; maybe TRBD1 (5 bases). Trimming left V 9 bases short and J 2 bases short, with 11 bases between. There are 12 residues in the CDR3. The germline gives CDR1 MDHEN, CDR2 SYDVKM. The CDR3 nucleotides are TGTGCCAGTCGAGACAGAGCCTACGAGCAGTACTTC. This translates into CASRDRAYEQYF.